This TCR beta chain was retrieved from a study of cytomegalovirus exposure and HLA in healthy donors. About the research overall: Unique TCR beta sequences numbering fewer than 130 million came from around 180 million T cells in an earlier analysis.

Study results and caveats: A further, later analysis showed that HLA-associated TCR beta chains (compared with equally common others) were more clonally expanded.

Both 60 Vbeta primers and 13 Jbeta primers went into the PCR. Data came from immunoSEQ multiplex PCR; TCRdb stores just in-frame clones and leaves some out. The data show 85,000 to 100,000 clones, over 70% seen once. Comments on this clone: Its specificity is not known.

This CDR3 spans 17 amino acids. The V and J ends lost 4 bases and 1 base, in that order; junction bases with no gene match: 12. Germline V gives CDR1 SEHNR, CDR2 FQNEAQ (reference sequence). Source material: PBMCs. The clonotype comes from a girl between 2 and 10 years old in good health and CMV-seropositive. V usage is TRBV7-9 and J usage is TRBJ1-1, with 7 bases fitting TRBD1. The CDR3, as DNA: TGTGCCAGCAGCTCGACAGGGTCGAATGATCCGAACACTGAAGCTTTCTTT. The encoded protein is CASSSTGSNDPNTEAFF.